What follows are 27 T cell receptor beta chains derived from one specimen sequenced in a study of T cell changes during pregnancy in multiple sclerosis (dated by TCRdb to about 2019). The receptor library was made with the immunoSEQ multiplex PCR assay. TCRdb took over this immuneACCESS table, retaining in-frame rearrangements with V and J assigned. Such tables are incomplete; in checked studies, under half of the missing clones stem from an unresolved V gene, and the remainder is unexplained. This sample has more than 55,000 clones in its table, and approximately 90% of those were observed once. 3.5% to 4.5% of the sample belongs to the ten largest clones. Sequencing used peripheral blood, obtained after pregnancy. Source of these receptors: a female donor in good health, enrolled as a control in a pregnancy study.

The CDR3 DNA follows: TGTGCCAGCAGCGTAGATGGCAGGGGTGGAGCAGATACGCAGTATTTT. Amino acid sequence: CASSVDGRGGADTQYF. V and J are TRBV9 and TRBJ2-3; D perhaps matches TRBD1 (6 bases). Germline V gene data show CDR1 as SGDLS and CDR2 as YYNGEE. The CDR3 runs to 16 residues. The V gene lost 0 bases and the J gene lost 4 bases, with 15 bases spanning the gap. Complete variable domain (other parts from reference TRBV9 and TRBJ2-3): DSGVTQTPKHLITATGQRVTLRCSPRSGDLSVYWYQQSLDQGLQFLIQYYNGEERAKGNILERFSAQQFPDLHSELNLSSLELGDSALYFCASSVDGRGGADTQYFGPGTRLTVL.

The chain carries TRBV6-5 and TRBJ2-3, with D perhaps TRBD2 (5 bases). The CDR3 contains 14 residues. Trimming cost V 6 bases and J 4 bases, with 14 bases left between them. The germline gives CDR1 MNHEY, CDR2 SVGAGI. The CDR3 reads CASSRTSLPDTQYF. CDR3 in DNA: TGTGCCAGCAGCCGAACTAGTTTGCCAGATACGCAGTATTTT.

This clone was detected only a few times. This chain links TRBV7-3 with TRBJ2-2, with D possibly TRBD1 on 6 matching bases. This CDR3 spans 15 amino acids. Germline CDR1 reads SGHTA; CDR2 reads FQGTGA. Trimming left V 5 bases short and J 3 bases short, with 13 bases between. The CDR3 region is CASSLPTGYTGELFF. The CDR3 DNA follows: TGTGCCAGCAGCCTCCCCACAGGGTACACCGGGGAGCTGTTTTTT.

The V and J genes are TRBV5-6 and TRBJ2-7; TRBD2 might be the D (7 bases). V was shortened by 3 bases and J by 3 bases, with 13 bases between the two germline ends. Looked up from germline, CDR1 is SGHDT and CDR2 is YYEEEE. This CDR3 spans 14 amino acids. The DNA for the CDR3 is TGTGCCAGCAGCTACGGCGGGGGCAGCTACGAGCAGTACTTC. Its protein is CASSYGGGSYEQYF.

J is TRBJ1-6 and V is TRBV4-1; 8 bases line up with TRBD1. Per the germline V gene, CDR1 is MGHRA and CDR2 is YSYEKL. V dropped 1 base and J dropped 7; count of bases not matched to a gene: 9. This CDR3 contains 17 residues. CDR3 sequence reads: CASSQGPQGVGNSPLHF. The CDR3 DNA is TGCGCCAGCAGCCAAGGTCCACAGGGGGTAGGGAATTCACCCCTCCACTTT.

This chain joins TRBV7-6 and TRBJ1-1; D unclear. Trimming shortened V by 2 bases and J by 3 bases, and 7 bases separated the two germline ends. This CDR3 spans 13 amino acids. Germline loops: CDR1 SGHVS, CDR2 FNYEAQ. CDR3 amino acids: CASSLLEYTEAFF. The DNA of the CDR3 is TGTGCCAGCAGCTTATTGGAGTACACTGAAGCTTTCTTT.

This clone has just one count. The chain is built from TRBV7-9 and TRBJ2-1; TRBD2 might be the D (6 bases). Germline CDR1 SEHNR, CDR2 FQNEAQ (reference sequence). The CDR3 sequence is 15 residues long. The V and J ends lost 8 bases and 0 bases respectively, with 14 bases between them. CDR3 in DNA: TGTGCCAGCTTGGGGCGGGGAGACTCCTACAATGAGCAGTTCTTC. It encodes CASLGRGDSYNEQFF.

This clone appeared a single time. The chain joins TRBV4-3 to TRBJ1-2; TRBD1 matches at 7 bases. The germline CDR1 and CDR2 sequences are LGHNA and YSLEER. This CDR3 has 14 residues. After removal of 1 base from V and 4 bases from J, the junction contained 3 bases not matched to a gene. CDR3 loop: CASSQARGVYGYTF. CDR3 DNA: TGCGCCAGCAGCCAAGCCAGGGGGGTCTATGGCTACACCTTC.

The DNA of the CDR3 is TGTGCCATCAGTGCTGGGGGGGGAGTAACTGAGCAGTTCTTC. This codes for CAISAGGGVTEQFF. J is TRBJ2-1 and V is TRBV10-3; TRBD2 agrees at 7 bases. With 4 bases clipped from V and 9 bases from J, the junction kept 9 bases outside the gene matches. Germline V gene lookup returns CDR1 ENHRY and CDR2 SYGVKD. This CDR3 region has 14 residues.

The genes are TRBV7-9 and TRBJ1-1; D remains ambiguous. The V end was cut by 5 bases, the J end by 4 bases, with 14 bases between. Germline lookup yields CDR1 SEHNR and CDR2 FQNEAQ (reference sequence). CDR3 length: 14 residues. CDR3 nucleotides: TGTGCCAGCAGCCTCTCCTTCGTAGTCACTGAAGCTTTCTTT. Amino acids: CASSLSFVVTEAFF.

This chain links TRBV7-3 with TRBJ2-5; the D gene is possibly TRBD2 (5 bases). The CDR3 runs 14 residues. The V gene lost 2 bases and the J gene lost 2 bases, with 9 bases spanning the gap. CDR1 SGHTA and CDR2 FQGTGA come from the germline V gene. Written as DNA, the CDR3 is TGTGCCAGCAGCTTATCAGCGGAACAAGAGACCCAGTACTTC. Its protein is CASSLSAEQETQYF.

The chain uses TRBV2 and TRBJ2-3; TRBD2 matches 16 bases. The CDR3 contains 19 residues. Germline-derived CDR1 and CDR2 are SNHLY and FYNNEI. V gave up 4 bases and J gave up 0 bases; unmatched junction bases: 7. CDR3 bases: TGTGCCAGCAGTGCCCTGGGGACTAGCGGGAGGGAAAGCACAGATACGCAGTATTTT. It yields the protein CASSALGTSGRESTDTQYF.

The rearrangement joins TRBV19 to TRBJ1-1, with TRBD1 matching over 7 bases. V lost 5 bases to trimming and J lost 12 bases; unmatched junction nucleotides: 18. Germline V gene sequence: CDR1 LNHDA, CDR2 SQIVND (reference sequence). The CDR3 is 15 amino acids. This CDR3 reads CASSPWTGSHPGSFF. The CDR3 DNA sequence: TGTGCCAGTAGTCCCTGGACAGGAAGCCACCCAGGGTCTTTCTTT. The entire variable domain, with the rest obtained from reference TRBV19 and TRBJ1-1, is as follows: DGGITQSPKYLFRKEGQNVTLSCEQNLNHDAMYWYRQDPGQGLRLIYYSQIVNDFQKGDIAEGYSVSREKKESFPLTVTSAQKNPTAFYLCASSPWTGSHPGSFFGQGTRLTVV.

The chain combines TRBV4-1 with TRBJ1-5, with TRBD1 as a possible D gene (5 bases). The length of the CDR3 is 16 residues. The germline CDR1 and CDR2 sequences are MGHRA and YSYEKL. Deletions cut 1 base from V and 3 bases from J, with 13 bases between. The chain's CDR3 is CASSQGQAGNNQPQHF. CDR3 nucleotide sequence: TGCGCCAGCAGCCAAGGCCAGGCAGGGAACAATCAGCCCCAGCATTTT.

The chain links TRBV30 to TRBJ1-4; D possibly corresponds to TRBD1 (6 bases). Germline CDR1 and CDR2: GTSNPN and SVGIG (reference sequence). V shed 0 bases and J shed 4 bases, with 9 bases lying between them. The CDR3 runs to 14 residues. CDR3 protein: CAWSVRTVNEKLFF. The CDR3 DNA follows: TGTGCCTGGAGTGTAAGGACAGTTAATGAAAAACTGTTTTTT.

V is TRBV7-2 and J is TRBJ1-5; unclear D gene. Germline loops: CDR1 SGHTA, CDR2 FQGNSA. The CDR3 is made up of 13 amino acids. The V end lost 5 bases, the J end lost 5 bases, and 10 bases lay between the germline ends. The CDR3 reads CASSRDLDQPQHF. DNA for the CDR3: TGTGCCAGCAGCCGTGACTTGGATCAGCCCCAGCATTTT.

The V call is TRBV5-1, the J call TRBJ2-7; 12 nucleotides agree with TRBD2. Unmatched junction bases numbered 3, after V lost 6 bases and J lost 2 bases. The CDR3 runs 14 residues. Germline assignment: CDR1 SGHRS and CDR2 YFSETQ. The CDR3: CASNLAGGTYEQYF. The CDR3 region has the DNA TGCGCCAGCAACCTAGCGGGAGGGACCTACGAGCAGTACTTC.

V gene TRBV5-1 combines with J gene TRBJ1-5; weak D call: TRBD1 (5 bases). With 0 bases removed from V and 5 bases from J, the gap between germline ends came to 9 bases. Per the germline V gene, CDR1 is SGHRS and CDR2 is YFSETQ. The CDR3 loop spans 14 amino acids. DNA of the CDR3: TGCGCCAGCAGCTTGGGGGGGGATTATCAGCCCCAGCATTTT. Its translation: CASSLGGDYQPQHF.

V and J are TRBV4-1 and TRBJ2-3; 14 nucleotides match TRBD2. V was pared by 2 bases and J by 5 bases, with 3 bases of the junction left unmatched. The V gene's germline CDR1 is MGHRA and CDR2 YSYEKL. The CDR3 length is 16 residues. CDR3 nucleotide sequence: TGCGCCAGCAGCCAACGACTAGCGGGGGGGTTAGATACGCAGTATTTT. This encodes CASSQRLAGGLDTQYF.

The chain joins TRBV7-2 to TRBJ1-2; D gene uncertain. The CDR3 is made up of 12 amino acids. The germline CDR1 and CDR2 sequences are SGHTA and FQGNSA. Trimming removed 4 bases from V and 5 bases from J, with 8 bases in between. In nucleotides, the CDR3 is TGTGCCAGCAGCTCACGGACTTATGGCTACACCTTC. Its translation is CASSSRTYGYTF. The complete variable domain, with remaining parts taken from reference TRBV7-2 and TRBJ1-2, reads GAGVSQSPSNKVTEKGKDVELRCDPISGHTALYWYRQSLGQGLEFLIYFQGNSAPDKSGLPSDRFSAERTGGSVSTLTIQRTQQEDSAVYLCASSSRTYGYTFGSGTRLTVV.

The chain combines TRBV4-1 with TRBJ2-3; 7 bases match TRBD2. CDR1 and CDR2 from the germline V gene are MGHRA and YSYEKL. This CDR3 comprises 12 residues. V dropped 6 bases and J dropped 4; count of bases not matched to a gene: 1. The CDR3 coding sequence is TGCGCCAGCAGGAGCGGGGCAGATACGCAGTATTTT. Translating gives CASRSGADTQYF.

The V gene is TRBV7-3, the J gene TRBJ2-5; TRBD1 is a possible D gene (7 bases). Germline loops: CDR1 SGHTA, CDR2 FQGTGA. There are 15 residues in the CDR3. Trimming took off 5 bases at V and 5 bases at J, with 18 bases between the two ends. The CDR3 sequence is CASSPRQGGRETQYF. The CDR3 bases are TGTGCCAGCAGCCCACGGCAGGGGGGTCGGGAGACCCAGTACTTC. The full variable domain, rest sourced from reference TRBV7-3 and TRBJ2-5, is GAGVSQTPSNKVTEKGKYVELRCDPISGHTALYWYRQSLGQGPEFLIYFQGTGAADDSGLPNDRFFAVRPEGSVSTLKIQRTERGDSAVYLCASSPRQGGRETQYFGPGTRLLVL.

The V call is TRBV13, the J call TRBJ1-2; D unclear. The CDR3 consists of 17 residues. Germline V lookup: CDR1 PRHDT, CDR2 FYEKMQ (reference sequence). Trimming cost V 0 bases and J 0 bases, with 14 bases left between them. CDR3 nucleotide sequence: TGTGCCAGCAGCTTAGGGGGGAGAGTTTTAGCTAACTATGGCTACACCTTC. Translation: CASSLGGRVLANYGYTF.

The V gene is TRBV5-1, the J gene TRBJ1-3, with no clear D. The length of the CDR3 is 14 residues. CDR1 and CDR2 (germline): SGHRS, YFSETQ. The V gene lost 2 bases and the J gene lost 0 bases, with 6 bases spanning the gap. CDR3 sequence: CASSLSLSGNTIYF. In nucleotides, the CDR3 is TGCGCCAGCAGCTTAAGCCTCTCTGGAAACACCATATATTTT.

The chain employs TRBV27 and TRBJ2-2, with 8 bases aligning to TRBD2. The CDR3 covers 16 residues. Losses at the gene ends were 3 bases for V and 3 bases for J; bases not matched to a gene: 6. Looked up from germline, CDR1 is MNHEY and CDR2 is SMNVEV (reference sequence). CDR3 loop: CASSFLGLEDTGELFF. The CDR3 DNA reads as TGTGCCAGCAGTTTTTTGGGACTAGAAGACACCGGGGAGCTGTTTTTT.

This sequence joins TRBV6-1 and TRBJ2-5; tentatively, D is TRBD1 (6 bases). The germline gives CDR1 MNHNS, CDR2 SASEGT. This CDR3 comprises 13 residues. The V gene lost 8 bases and the J gene lost 4 bases, with 14 bases spanning the gap. The DNA for the CDR3 is TGTGCCAGCGGCCCTCAGGGGAGAGAGACCCAGTACTTC. It specifies CASGPQGRETQYF.

The chain carries TRBV4-2 and TRBJ2-1; tentative D call: TRBD2 (6 bases). Trimming took 0 bases from V and 6 from J, leaving 12 bases between them. Germline CDR1 and CDR2: LGHNA and YNFKEQ. CDR3 length: 15 residues. CDR3 in DNA: TGTGCCAGCAGCCAAGATGCACTAGCATCCAATGAGCAGTTCTTC. This sequence encodes CASSQDALASNEQFF.